The 9 T cell receptor beta chains given below trace back to one sample, sequenced in a study of molecular identifiers for immune sequencing clone quantification. TCRdb reprocessed the PCR reads via MiXCR and lists one record per CDR3 protein. This sample has about 100,000 distinct CDR3 sequences; around 23% occur once, and the top ten carry 0.8% to 1.2%. Sequenced material: naive CD8+ T cells from blood, with Jurkat cell RNA spiked in. Subset of the sample: FACS-sorted CD8+CD4-CCR7+CD45RA+ naive T cells. The receptors here all came from a human donor in good health. Some libraries in this study had Jurkat cell RNA spiked in.

This clonotype has at least ten counts. V usage is TRBV27 and J usage is TRBJ1-2; the match to TRBD1 covers 7 bases. CDR1 and CDR2 (germline): MNHEY, SMNVEV (reference sequence). V lost 2 bases and J lost 4; bases outside the gene matches: 1. This CDR3 is built from 13 residues. This CDR3 reads CASSLGTAYGYTF. DNA for the CDR3: TGTGCCAGCAGTTTAGGGACAGCCTATGGCTACACCTTC.

As for this clonotype: With a much larger clone just one base away, this may be a read error. This chain joins TRBV5-1 and TRBJ1-1, with TRBD1 matching over 8 bases. V gave up 4 bases and J gave up 6 bases; unmatched junction bases: 5. This CDR3 has 13 residues. The germline V gene has CDR1 SGHRS and CDR2 YFSETQ. The CDR3 region is CASSITGGAEAFF. The CDR3 coding sequence is TGCGCCAGCAGCATAACAGGGGGAGCTGAAGCTTTCTTT.

This clonotype was recorded many times. The chain joins TRBV4-1 to TRBJ1-5; possibly TRBD1 for D (5 bases). The CDR3 has 13 residues. V lost 1 base to trimming and J lost 5 bases, with 6 bases between them. Germline V lookup: CDR1 MGHRA, CDR2 YSYEKL. Here the CDR3 DNA reads TGCGCCAGCAGCCAAGTGGGGGATCAGCCCCAGCATTTT. This encodes CASSQVGDQPQHF.

This clonotype was recorded many times. The J gene is TRBJ2-7, the V gene TRBV19, with 10 bases aligning to TRBD1. Germline V gives CDR1 LNHDA, CDR2 SQIVND (reference sequence). There are 17 residues in the CDR3. The V gene end was trimmed by 3 bases and the J gene end by 2 bases; junction bases not matched to a gene: 10. The CDR3 reads CASSIPPDRGRTYEQYF. The CDR3 DNA reads TGTGCCAGTAGTATCCCCCCCGACAGGGGGCGAACCTACGAGCAGTACTTC.

Many counts were recorded for this clonotype. The chain employs TRBV4-1 and TRBJ2-5; no clear D. The CDR3 covers 14 residues. V was shortened by 4 bases and J by 1 base, with 10 bases between the two germline ends. Germline CDR1 and CDR2: MGHRA and YSYEKL. The CDR3 spells CASSRDNIQETQYF. As DNA, the CDR3 is TGCGCCAGCAGCCGCGACAACATCCAAGAGACCCAGTACTTC.

V is TRBV28 and J is TRBJ1-4; TRBD1 might be the D (5 bases). Germline V gene data show CDR1 as MDHEN and CDR2 as SYDVKM. The ends were cut back, 2 bases at V and 5 bases at J, with 15 bases in the middle. The CDR3 loop spans 16 amino acids. For the CDR3, the DNA is TGTGCCAGCAGTTTAGGCTTTGGCAGGACAAATGAAAAACTGTTTTTT. Its protein is CASSLGFGRTNEKLFF. The full variable domain, rest sourced from reference TRBV28 and TRBJ1-4, is DVKVTQSSRYLVKRTGEKVFLECVQDMDHENMFWYRQDPGLGLRLIYFSYDVKMKEKGDIPEGYSVSREKKERFSLILESASTNQTSMYLCASSLGFGRTNEKLFFGSGTQLSVL.

This clonotype was picked up many times. CDR3: CASSSTGGFDEQYF. The CDR3 DNA reads as TGTGCCAGCAGCTCCACAGGGGGCTTCGACGAGCAGTACTTC. The rearrangement links TRBV7-9 to TRBJ2-7; the match to TRBD1 covers 9 bases. CDR1 is SEHNR and CDR2 is FQNEAQ in the germline V gene (reference sequence). The length of the CDR3 is 14 residues. J lost 5 bases, V lost 4 bases, and 6 bases had no gene match.

This clonotype was seen at least ten times. The chain combines TRBV2 with TRBJ2-3; D is possibly TRBD1 or TRBD2 (5 bases each). V lost 8 bases to trimming and J lost 1 base, with 10 bases between them. This CDR3 has 13 residues. CDR1 and CDR2 from the germline V gene are SNHLY and FYNNEI. The CDR3: CASEGQGTDTQYF. In nucleotides, the CDR3 is TGTGCCAGCGAGGGGCAAGGCACAGATACGCAGTATTTT.

There are many counts of this clonotype. The chain uses TRBV6-5 and TRBJ2-7; no reliable D call. Trimming pared 7 bases from V and 0 bases from J, leaving 19 bases between. The germline V gene has CDR1 MNHEY and CDR2 SVGAGI. The CDR3 is made up of 16 amino acids. CDR3 region: CASKPFRASSSYEQYF. CDR3 bases: TGTGCCAGCAAACCATTCCGGGCCTCGAGCTCCTACGAGCAGTACTTC.